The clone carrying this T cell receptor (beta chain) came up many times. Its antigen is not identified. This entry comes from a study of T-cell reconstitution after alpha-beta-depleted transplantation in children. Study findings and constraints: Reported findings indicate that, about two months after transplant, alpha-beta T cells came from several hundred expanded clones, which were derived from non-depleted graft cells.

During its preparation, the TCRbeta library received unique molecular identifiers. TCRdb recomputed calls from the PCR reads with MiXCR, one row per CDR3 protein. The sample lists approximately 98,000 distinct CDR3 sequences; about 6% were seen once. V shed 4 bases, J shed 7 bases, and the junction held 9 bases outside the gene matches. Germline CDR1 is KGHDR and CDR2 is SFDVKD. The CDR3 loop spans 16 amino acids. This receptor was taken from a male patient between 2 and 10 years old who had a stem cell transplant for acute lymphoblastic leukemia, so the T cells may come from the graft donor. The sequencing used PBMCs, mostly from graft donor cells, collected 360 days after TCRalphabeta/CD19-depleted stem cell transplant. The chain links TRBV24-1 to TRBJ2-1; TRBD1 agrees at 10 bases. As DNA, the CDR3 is TGTGCCACCAGTGACCCCGGGACAGGGGCTTTAAATGAGCAGTTCTTC. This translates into CATSDPGTGALNEQFF.